Each of the 10 T cell receptor beta chains below was sequenced from the same sample in a study of blood T cell repertoires in COVID-19. Clones were sequenced by immunoSEQ multiplex PCR, and TCRdb holds only the in-frame ones, with some missing. The data contain 200,000 to 250,000 clones, approximately 90% of them seen just once; the ten biggest clones take up 10% to 13%. The sample was PBMCs or T cells enriched from blood (not recorded which). The receptor source for this set is a man under 40 who had recovered from COVID-19.

The gene calls are TRBV6-5 and TRBJ1-3; 7 nucleotides match TRBD1. The V gene's germline CDR1 is MNHEY and CDR2 SVGAGI. The CDR3 runs 13 residues. V shed 8 bases, J shed 2 bases, and the junction held 3 bases outside the gene matches. The CDR3 DNA follows: TGTGCCAGCGGTACAGGGGCTGGAAACACCATATATTTT. Translated, it gives CASGTGAGNTIYF.

The chain uses TRBV7-8 and TRBJ1-2; TRBD1 aligns across 8 bases. The length of the CDR3 is 15 residues. Unmatched junction bases numbered 8, after V lost 4 bases and J lost 4 bases. Germline CDR1 reads SGHVS; CDR2 reads FQNEAQ. This CDR3 is CASSSRRQGFYGYTF. The CDR3 nucleotides are TGTGCCAGCAGCTCTAGAAGACAGGGGTTCTATGGCTACACCTTC.

The J gene is TRBJ1-3, the V gene TRBV7-9, with a possible D match to TRBD1 (5 bases). CDR1 is SEHNR and CDR2 is FQNEAQ in the germline V gene (reference sequence). There are 15 residues in the CDR3. Trimming shortened V by 4 bases and J by 0 bases, and 10 bases separated the two germline ends. The chain's CDR3 is CASSSSTDSGNTIYF. The CDR3, as DNA: TGTGCCAGCAGCTCATCGACAGACTCTGGAAACACCATATATTTT.

V usage is TRBV19 and J usage is TRBJ2-7; 9 bases are a match to TRBD1. This CDR3 region has 15 residues. Germline V gene data show CDR1 as LNHDA and CDR2 as SQIVND (reference sequence). Germline trimming cut 1 base from V and 3 bases from J; bases unmatched to any gene: 4. CDR3 sequence reads: CASSIGQGVLYEQYF. The CDR3 nucleotides are TGTGCCAGTAGTATAGGACAGGGGGTTCTCTACGAGCAGTACTTC.

This chain connects TRBV11-3 to TRBJ2-1, with TRBD1 matching 9 bases. CDR3 length equals 15 residues. In germline, CDR1 is SGHNT, CDR2 YENEEA. After removal of 3 bases from V and 7 bases from J, the junction contained 7 bases not matched to a gene. In DNA, the CDR3 is TGTGCCAGCAGCTTCGGACAGGGGCTTAGGAATGAGCAGTTCTTC. Residues: CASSFGQGLRNEQFF.

This chain uses TRBV15 with TRBJ2-3; unclear D gene. The CDR3 covers 14 residues. The V and J ends lost 1 base and 3 bases respectively, with 8 bases between them. Germline V CDR1 and CDR2: LNHNV, YYDKDF (reference sequence). CDR3 region: CATSRAILTDTQYF. As DNA, the CDR3 is TGTGCCACCAGCAGAGCAATACTTACAGATACGCAGTATTTT.

The genes are TRBV3-1 (or the pseudogene TRBV3-2) and TRBJ1-6; TRBD1 matches 10 bases. CDR1 LGHDT and CDR2 YNNKEL come from the germline V gene (reference sequence). The V segment lost 4 bases and the J segment 6 bases; nucleotides outside the gene matches: 3. CDR3 length equals 15 residues. The CDR3 spells CASSLGTGVNSPLHF. CDR3 nucleotide sequence: TGTGCCAGCAGCCTCGGGACAGGGGTTAATTCACCCCTCCACTTT.

The chain employs TRBV12-5 and TRBJ2-2; 7 bases agree with TRBD1. The V gene end was trimmed by 0 bases and the J gene end by 4 bases; junction bases not matched to a gene: 8. The CDR3 is made up of 17 amino acids. CDR1 is LGHNT and CDR2 is FRNRAP in the germline V gene. CDR3 in DNA: TGTGCTAGTGGTTTGGTACGAAGGGACAGACGCACCGGGGAGCTGTTTTTT. This sequence encodes CASGLVRRDRRTGELFF.

The J gene is TRBJ1-2, the V gene TRBV19, with D unresolved. Germline V gene lookup returns CDR1 LNHDA and CDR2 SQIVND (reference sequence). The CDR3 runs to 15 residues. Trimming took off 1 base at V and 1 base at J, with 10 bases between the two ends. CDR3 amino acids: CASSIGRGINYGYTF. CDR3 sequence (DNA): TGTGCCAGTAGTATAGGTCGGGGAATTAACTATGGCTACACCTTC.

The V and J genes are TRBV6-5 and TRBJ1-3, with D unresolved. V lost 4 bases and J lost 0, with 4 bases in between. Per the germline V gene, CDR1 is MNHEY and CDR2 is SVGAGI. The CDR3 runs 13 residues. The CDR3 DNA sequence: TGTGCCAGCAGTTCCCTCTCTGGAAACACCATATATTTT. It is translated as CASSSLSGNTIYF.